The 21 T cell receptor beta chains given below trace back to one sample, sequenced in a study of T-cell reconstitution after alpha-beta-depleted transplantation in children. Unique molecular identifiers were incorporated into the prepared TCRbeta library. TCRdb itself ran the PCR reads through MiXCR, one entry per CDR3 protein. Among about 580,000 distinct CDR3 sequences listed, more than 20% were seen once. Sequencing used PBMCs, mostly from graft donor cells, obtained 360 days after TCRalphabeta/CD19-depleted stem cell transplant. Receptors were obtained from a boy younger than two who had a stem cell transplant for acute myeloid leukemia, so the T cells may come from the graft donor.

The rearrangement uses TRBV4-2 and TRBJ1-4; the D is unclear. The length of the CDR3 is 14 residues. CDR1 LGHNA and CDR2 YNFKEQ come from the germline V gene. V gave up 10 bases and J gave up 8 bases, with 20 bases separating them. DNA for the CDR3: TGTGCCATGGGCGCCGGGCGGGCGGACGAAAAACTGTTTTTT. Translated, it gives CAMGAGRADEKLFF.

Concerning this clonotype: At one of its ends the junction is not consistent with the germline gene, which may arise from a read error. The chain is built from TRBV7-8 and TRBJ1-1; D uncertain. From germline, CDR1 is SGHVS and CDR2 FQNEAQ. The CDR3 has 13 residues. The CDR3 sequence is CASSWEMNAEAFF. The CDR3 nucleotides are TGTGCCAGCAGCTGGGAGATGAACGCTGAAGCTTTCTTT.

Many counts were recorded for this clonotype. The chain joins TRBV12-3 or TRBV12-4 to TRBJ2-7; 7 nucleotides agree with TRBD1. The CDR3 has 13 amino acids. Trimming removed 5 bases from V and 3 bases from J; junction bases left unmatched: 4. DNA for the CDR3: TGTGCCAGCAGTCCCCAGGGGGTCTACGAGCAGTACTTC. Protein sequence: CASSPQGVYEQYF.

This clonotype came up many times. The genes are TRBV20-1 and TRBJ2-3; no reliable D call. The CDR3 loop spans 12 amino acids. With 7 bases removed from V and 4 bases from J, the gap between germline ends came to 12 bases. The germline V gene has CDR1 DFQATT and CDR2 SNEGSKA (reference sequence). The CDR3 region has the DNA TGCAGTGTTACCTACGCCGCAGATACGCAGTATTTT. Translated, it gives CSVTYAADTQYF.

This clonotype showed up many times. This rearrangement joins TRBV12-3 or TRBV12-4 to TRBJ2-1; D might be TRBD1 or TRBD2, each matching 5 bases. V was pared by 8 bases and J by 9 bases, with 20 bases between. This CDR3 region has 14 residues. The CDR3 DNA sequence: TGTGCCAGCTGTAGAGGGACCTACCATAGTGAGCAGTTCTTC. It yields the protein CASCRGTYHSEQFF.

There are many counts of this clonotype. The V call is TRBV27, the J call TRBJ2-7; D unresolved. CDR3 length: 13 residues. V was shortened by 0 bases and J by 3 bases, with 6 bases between the two germline ends. Germline-derived CDR1 and CDR2 are MNHEY and SMNVEV (reference sequence). CDR3 nucleotides: TGTGCCAGCAGTTTATCGTCCGGCTACGAGCAGTACGTC. Translation gives CASSLSSGYEQYV.

The chain is built from TRBV5-1 and TRBJ2-2; 9 bases fit TRBD2. CDR1 and CDR2 from the germline V gene are SGHRS and YFSETQ. J was trimmed by 5 bases and V by 3 bases; bases with no gene match: 17. The CDR3 covers 19 residues. This CDR3 is CASSWTSLAGFPLTGELFF. The DNA for the CDR3 is TGCGCCAGCAGCTGGACCTCCCTAGCGGGGTTTCCCTTAACCGGGGAGCTGTTTTTT. The full variable domain, with the rest looked up from reference TRBV5-1 and TRBJ2-2, is KAGVTQTPRYLIKTRGQQVTLSCSPISGHRSVSWYQQTPGQGLQFLFEYFSETQRNKGNFPGRFSGRQFSNSRSEMNVSTLELGDSALYLCASSWTSLAGFPLTGELFFGEGSRLTVL.

Only a few counts were recorded for this clonotype. The chain carries TRBV7-2 and TRBJ2-3; 7 positions match TRBD1. The CDR3 runs to 14 residues. V gave up 6 bases and J gave up 2 bases; unmatched junction bases: 5. CDR1 SGHTA and CDR2 FQGNSA come from the germline V gene. This CDR3 reads CASSTRGLTDTQYF. CDR3 sequence (DNA): TGTGCCAGCAGTACAAGGGGGCTCACAGATACGCAGTATTTT.

This clonotype showed up many times. This rearrangement joins TRBV9 to TRBJ2-2, with TRBD2 identical over 12 bases. The CDR3 is 15 amino acids. Germline CDR1 and CDR2: SGDLS and YYNGEE. The V segment lost 2 bases and the J segment 4 bases; nucleotides outside the gene matches: 0. CDR3 protein: CASSVTSGGTGELFF. Here the CDR3 DNA reads TGTGCCAGCAGCGTGACTAGCGGGGGCACCGGGGAGCTGTTTTTT.

This clonotype was counted a few times. J is TRBJ2-1 and V is TRBV20-1; 9 bases line up with TRBD2. The CDR3 is 14 amino acids. CDR1 and CDR2 (germline): DFQATT, SNEGSKA (reference sequence). Unmatched junction bases numbered 5, after V lost 8 bases and J lost 0 bases. This CDR3 is CSSKGLASYNEQFF. CDR3 in DNA: TGCAGTTCCAAGGGACTAGCCTCCTACAATGAGCAGTTCTTC.

This clonotype was detected ten times or more. This chain uses TRBV12-3 or TRBV12-4 with TRBJ2-3, with 13 bases fitting TRBD2. With 4 bases clipped from V and 4 bases from J, the junction kept 5 bases outside the gene matches. This CDR3 is 16 amino acids long. CDR3 region: CASSSRTSGGADTQYF. Here the CDR3 DNA reads TGTGCCAGCAGTTCCCGGACTAGCGGGGGCGCAGATACGCAGTATTTT.

A few counts support this clonotype. The chain employs TRBV20-1 and TRBJ2-7; 7 bases line up with TRBD1. CDR1 is DFQATT and CDR2 is SNEGSKA in the germline V gene (reference sequence). V dropped 6 bases and J dropped 6; count of bases not matched to a gene: 5. This CDR3 region has 11 residues. CDR3 in DNA: TGCAGTGCGACCAACAGGGGCGAGCAGTACTTC. It is translated as CSATNRGEQYF.

A single count supports this clonotype. The chain employs TRBV29-1 and TRBJ1-5; TRBD1 matches 10 bases. V gave up 4 bases and J gave up 4 bases; unmatched junction bases: 7. CDR3 length: 15 amino acids. Germline CDR1 SQVTM, CDR2 ANQGSEA. Here the CDR3 DNA reads TGCAGCGTTGCCGAGACAGGGGGCCCGAATCAGCCCCAGCATTTT. It codes for CSVAETGGPNQPQHF.

The rearrangement joins TRBV4-2 to TRBJ2-3, with 9 bases that match TRBD2. Trimming cost V 3 bases and J 2 bases; bases outside gene matches: 6. This CDR3 comprises 16 residues. CDR1 and CDR2 from the germline V gene are LGHNA and YNFKEQ. CDR3: CASSQRAGGATDTQYF. CDR3 bases: TGTGCCAGCAGCCAGAGAGCGGGGGGAGCCACAGATACGCAGTATTTT.

This clonotype was detected many times. The rearrangement links TRBV7-9 to TRBJ2-1; 8 bases match TRBD2. The trim removed 5 bases at V and 2 bases at J, leaving 11 bases unmatched. The CDR3 is 17 amino acids. CDR1 and CDR2 from the germline V gene are SEHNR and FQNEAQ (reference sequence). CDR3 DNA sequence: TGTGCCAGCAGCCTTTGGCCAGGCGGGGGGCCCTACAATGAGCAGTTCTTC. Translated: CASSLWPGGGPYNEQFF.

This clonotype has a count of ten or more. The gene calls are TRBV20-1 and TRBJ2-5, with 7 nucleotides matching TRBD2. Trimming took 7 bases from V and 4 from J; bases not matched to a gene: 9. In germline, CDR1 is DFQATT, CDR2 SNEGSKA (reference sequence). The CDR3 runs 13 residues. The CDR3 region has the DNA TGCAGTGATATAGGGTCGGGAGGAGAGACCCAGTACTTC. It is translated as CSDIGSGGETQYF.

This clonotype was detected a few times. Here the CDR3 reads CASSFQLPRAYNEQFF. The CDR3 coding sequence is TGTGCCAGCAGTTTCCAGCTCCCAAGGGCTTACAATGAGCAGTTCTTC. The gene calls are TRBV12-3 or TRBV12-4 and TRBJ2-1, with unresolved D. V lost 3 bases to trimming and J lost 4 bases, with 16 bases between them. This CDR3 region has 16 residues.

For this clonotype: At one end, the junction sequence differs from germline, possibly due to a read error. V usage is TRBV12-3 or TRBV12-4 and J usage is TRBJ1-2; TRBD1 matches 7 bases. CDR3 size: 14 residues. In DNA, the CDR3 is TGTGCCAGCAGTTTGGTCGACAGGGACTATGGCTACTCCTTC. This translates into CASSLVDRDYGYSF.

This clonotype was counted ten times or more. The CDR3: CSVSGGGYEQYF. CDR3 bases: TGCAGCGTATCAGGCGGGGGGTACGAGCAGTACTTC. The chain employs TRBV29-1 and TRBJ2-7; 8 nucleotides line up with TRBD2. The CDR3 spans 12 residues. Losses at the gene ends were 6 bases for V and 4 bases for J; bases not matched to a gene: 5. Germline assignment: CDR1 SQVTM and CDR2 ANQGSEA.

In DNA form, the CDR3 reads TGCAGTGCTACTCAGGATTCCCTCGAGCAGTACTTC. This encodes CSATQDSLEQYF. V usage is TRBV20-1 and J usage is TRBJ2-7, with D uncertain. The CDR3 is 12 residues long. The V gene's germline CDR1 is DFQATT and CDR2 SNEGSKA (reference sequence). Trimming removed 4 bases at V and 6 bases at J, with 13 bases between.

Only a few counts were recorded for this clonotype. V is TRBV7-2 and J is TRBJ1-1; the D gene is possibly TRBD1 (5 bases). Germline V gene lookup returns CDR1 SGHTA and CDR2 FQGNSA. The V gene lost 5 bases and the J gene lost 5 bases, with 9 bases spanning the gap. CDR3 size: 12 residues. As DNA, the CDR3 is TGTGCCAGCAGCGGGGCACGGACTGAAGCTTTCTTT. This gives the protein CASSGARTEAFF.